This is a list of T cell receptor beta chains from one sample in a study of T cell repertoires in cytomegalovirus infection. TCRdb re-called the reads through MiXCR, storing one row per CDR3 protein. Among about 180,000 distinct CDR3 sequences listed, approximately 17% were seen once. Sequencing was done on a sample of CD8+ T cells from PBMCs. The receptor set was obtained from a human donor in good health (CMV status not recorded). Some clones in this sample may be carry-over from other donors' samples. The CDR3 runs from the conserved cysteine through the conserved F or W. D genes are given only for firm matches. Rows give clone size only sometimes, using once, few, many, or a class for an expanded clone.

TRBJ2-7 | - | TRBV29-1 | - | TGCAGCGTTGAAGATCTCTACGAGCAGTACTTC | CSVEDLYEQYF
TRBJ1-6 | TRBD1 | TRBV11-2 | - | TGTGCCAGCAGCCAATCAGGGACAGGCCATTCACCCCTCCACTTT | CASSQSGTGHSPLHF
TRBJ1-2 | - | TRBV7-2 | - | TGTGCCAGCAGCCGCGCTACAGGGTGGTATGGCTACACCTTC | CASSRATGWYGYTF
TRBJ2-2 | - | TRBV11-3 | - | TGTGCCAGTAGGGGCCCAAACACCGGGGAGCTGTTTTTT | CASRGPNTGELFF
TRBJ2-7 | TRBD2 | TRBV15 | few | TGTGCCACCAGCAGTACGGGGGGTTACTCCTACGAGCAGTACTTC | CATSSTGGYSYEQYF
TRBJ2-1 | - | TRBV5-4 | - | TGTGCCAGCAGCCCGACTGAGGTACGTGAGCAGTTCTTC | CASSPTEVREQFF
TRBJ2-1 | TRBD2 | TRBV7-9 | few | TGTGCCAGCAGCTCCAGCGGGGGATACAATGAGCAGTTCTTC | CASSSSGGYNEQFF
TRBJ2-1 | TRBD2 | TRBV7-6 | few | TGTGCCAGCAGCTCGACTAGCGGACTATACAATGAGCAGTTCTTC | CASSSTSGLYNEQFF
TRBJ2-1 | - | TRBV19 | few | TGTGCCAGCATAGTGAGGGATGAGCAGTTCTTC | CASIVRDEQFF
TRBJ2-3 | - | TRBV20-1 | few | TGCAGTGCTAGAGAGGGGTCTAGCACAGATACGCAGTATTTT | CSAREGSSTDTQYF
TRBJ1-3 | - | TRBV7-2 | - | TGTGCCAGCGGGGCCGCGGGGACTGGGGTTTCCTCTGGAAACACCATATATTTT | CASGAAGTGVSSGNTIYF
TRBJ1-2 | TRBD1 | TRBV12-3/TRBV12-4 | - | TGTGCCAGCCAAACCGGGACAGGGGGTGCCTATGGCTACACCTTC | CASQTGTGGAYGYTF
TRBJ2-7 | TRBD1 | TRBV6-5 | - | TGTGCCAGCAGTTCTACAGGGGCCTACGAGCAGTACTTC | CASSSTGAYEQYF
TRBJ1-5 | TRBD1 | TRBV27 | - | TGTGCCAGCAGTCGGGGACAGGGGGGACCGGGTCAGCCCCAGCATTTT | CASSRGQGGPGQPQHF
TRBJ1-1 | - | TRBV28 | - | TGTGCCAGCAGTACCGTAGAGCTGCGCACTGAAGCTTTCTTT | CASSTVELRTEAFF
TRBJ1-1 | - | TRBV12-3/TRBV12-4 | - | TGTGCCAGCAGTTTCCCTGGCAGGGACATGAACACTGAAGCTTTCTTT | CASSFPGRDMNTEAFF
TRBJ2-3 | - | TRBV6-2/TRBV6-3 | - | TGTGCCAGCAGTTACCCGAGTCAGGCTCCCTTCACAGATACGCAGTATTTT | CASSYPSQAPFTDTQYF
TRBJ2-7 | TRBD2 | TRBV4-2 | few | TGTGCCAGCAGCGCCGGGACTAGCGGAGCCTACGAGCAGTACTTC | CASSAGTSGAYEQYF
TRBJ1-2 | - | TRBV7-3 | few | TGTGCCAGCAGCATGACAAACAACTATGGCTACACCTTC | CASSMTNNYGYTF
TRBJ2-1 | - | TRBV12-3/TRBV12-4 | few | TGTGCCAGCAGTTTATGGGGGGACGGGGACAATGAGCAGTTCTTC | CASSLWGDGDNEQFF
TRBJ2-1 | TRBD1 | TRBV28 | few | TGTGCCAGCAGTCCGTTGGGGTTCACAGGGGGCGGGTTATTCAATGAGCAGTTCTTC | CASSPLGFTGGGLFNEQFF
TRBJ2-7 | TRBD1 | TRBV9 | few | TGTGCCAGCAGTGAGGGGGCCATGGATCCCGAGCAGTACTTC | CASSEGAMDPEQYF
TRBJ1-1 | - | TRBV4-3 | - | TGCGCCAGCGCCCAGGAGGGGGGAACTGAAGCTTTCTTT | CASAQEGGTEAFF
TRBJ2-3 | - | TRBV6-2/TRBV6-3 | - | TGTGCCCGCAGTTTCCTGGACATCGAGGAGGGAACGCAGTATTTT | CARSFLDIEEGTQYF
TRBJ2-3 | TRBD1 | TRBV15 | - | TGTGCCACCAGTCCGGACAGGCGCTCACCAGATACGCAGTATTTT | CATSPDRRSPDTQYF
TRBJ1-1 | TRBD1 | TRBV12-3/TRBV12-4 | once | TGTGCCAGCAGTCCCCGGGACAGCCTAATGAACACTGAAGCTTTCTTT | CASSPRDSLMNTEAFF